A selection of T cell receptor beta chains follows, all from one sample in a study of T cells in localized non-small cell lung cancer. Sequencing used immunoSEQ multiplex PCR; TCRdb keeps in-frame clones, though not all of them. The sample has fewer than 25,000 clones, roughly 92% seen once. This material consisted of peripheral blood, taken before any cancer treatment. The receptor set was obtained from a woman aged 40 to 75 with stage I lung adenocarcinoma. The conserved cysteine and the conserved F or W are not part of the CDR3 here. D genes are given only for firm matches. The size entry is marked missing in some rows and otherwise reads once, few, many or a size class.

cdr3_aa: ASSLGPRGELF; d_call: -; j_call: TRBJ2-2; clone_size: -; v_call: TRBV5-4
cdr3_aa: ASTLFRGETQY; d_call: -; j_call: TRBJ2-5; clone_size: once; v_call: TRBV6-1
cdr3_aa: ASSQEEGRIGETQY; d_call: -; j_call: TRBJ2-5; clone_size: -; v_call: TRBV4-1
cdr3_aa: ASSHDRSQETQY; d_call: -; j_call: TRBJ2-5; clone_size: -; v_call: TRBV27
cdr3_aa: AGAGEGRGTEAF; d_call: -; j_call: TRBJ1-1; clone_size: -; v_call: TRBV2
cdr3_aa: ASSLRQGNNEQF; d_call: TRBD1; j_call: TRBJ2-1; clone_size: once; v_call: TRBV7-9
cdr3_aa: ASSPNRGAGQPQH; d_call: TRBD1; j_call: TRBJ1-5; clone_size: -; v_call: TRBV18
cdr3_aa: ASSLSLPRLGNYEQY; d_call: -; j_call: TRBJ2-7; clone_size: -; v_call: TRBV27
cdr3_aa: ASKDPTQPYEQY; d_call: -; j_call: TRBJ2-7; clone_size: -; v_call: TRBV5-1
cdr3_aa: ASKAIARNEQF; d_call: -; j_call: TRBJ2-1; clone_size: -; v_call: TRBV6-1
cdr3_aa: ASGGVSGNTIY; d_call: -; j_call: TRBJ1-3; clone_size: -; v_call: TRBV2
cdr3_aa: ASTKLPGGYGYT; d_call: -; j_call: TRBJ1-2; clone_size: -; v_call: TRBV27
cdr3_aa: SVPSGGRADEQY; d_call: TRBD2; j_call: TRBJ2-7; clone_size: -; v_call: TRBV29-1
cdr3_aa: ASSPGTYGYT; d_call: -; j_call: TRBJ1-2; clone_size: -; v_call: TRBV7-9
cdr3_aa: ASSSLAGGAHEQY; d_call: TRBD2; j_call: TRBJ2-7; clone_size: -; v_call: TRBV5-1
cdr3_aa: ASRFDRDYAGYT; d_call: TRBD1; j_call: TRBJ1-2; clone_size: -; v_call: TRBV27
cdr3_aa: ASSRGLAASMDTQY; d_call: TRBD2; j_call: TRBJ2-3; clone_size: -; v_call: TRBV2
cdr3_aa: ASSLQGNEQF; d_call: -; j_call: TRBJ2-1; clone_size: few; v_call: TRBV5-6
cdr3_aa: ASSEGRASGGYT; d_call: -; j_call: TRBJ1-2; clone_size: -; v_call: TRBV6-1
cdr3_aa: ASSEGLAGVDHEQY; d_call: TRBD2; j_call: TRBJ2-7; clone_size: -; v_call: TRBV6-1
cdr3_aa: ASRAGTGDTGELF; d_call: TRBD1; j_call: TRBJ2-2; clone_size: -; v_call: TRBV25-1
cdr3_aa: ASSLGGGFSYEQY; d_call: -; j_call: TRBJ2-7; clone_size: -; v_call: TRBV28
cdr3_aa: ASSLGILTGRGSPLH; d_call: -; j_call: TRBJ1-6; clone_size: -; v_call: TRBV5-5
cdr3_aa: ASSPLGGEVGKLF; d_call: -; j_call: TRBJ1-4; clone_size: -; v_call: TRBV5-1
cdr3_aa: ASSANRGRNEQF; d_call: -; j_call: TRBJ2-1; clone_size: -; v_call: TRBV11-2
cdr3_aa: ASSWNEAGQY; d_call: -; j_call: TRBJ2-7; clone_size: -; v_call: TRBV5-6
cdr3_aa: ASSLAGYEQF; d_call: -; j_call: TRBJ2-1; clone_size: -; v_call: TRBV7-2
cdr3_aa: AWSVGTGDEQY; d_call: TRBD1; j_call: TRBJ2-7; clone_size: -; v_call: TRBV30
cdr3_aa: ASSMGGIEQPQH; d_call: -; j_call: TRBJ1-5; clone_size: -; v_call: TRBV28
cdr3_aa: ASSLDQRTDTQY; d_call: -; j_call: TRBJ2-3; clone_size: -; v_call: TRBV5-4
cdr3_aa: ASSPTGLAGASAQY; d_call: TRBD2; j_call: TRBJ2-3; clone_size: -; v_call: TRBV5-1
cdr3_aa: ASSLAGFSQETQY; d_call: -; j_call: TRBJ2-5; clone_size: once; v_call: TRBV5-1
cdr3_aa: ATSRDKQYEQF; d_call: -; j_call: TRBJ2-1; clone_size: -; v_call: TRBV15
cdr3_aa: ASSDGAGASGYIQY; d_call: TRBD2; j_call: TRBJ2-4; clone_size: -; v_call: TRBV10-1
cdr3_aa: ASSQEDLSLTDTQY; d_call: -; j_call: TRBJ2-3; clone_size: -; v_call: TRBV4-1
cdr3_aa: ASSAKVRLAGVGEQF; d_call: TRBD2; j_call: TRBJ2-1; clone_size: -; v_call: TRBV6-1
cdr3_aa: AIMRLAGGTGELF; d_call: TRBD2; j_call: TRBJ2-2; clone_size: -; v_call: TRBV10-3
cdr3_aa: ASSFLDRDEQY; d_call: TRBD1; j_call: TRBJ2-7; clone_size: -; v_call: TRBV5-1
cdr3_aa: ASSSSGRAGELF; d_call: TRBD2; j_call: TRBJ2-2; clone_size: -; v_call: TRBV11-3
cdr3_aa: ASSWTGTGELF; d_call: TRBD1; j_call: TRBJ2-2; clone_size: -; v_call: TRBV6-1
cdr3_aa: ASTLAGGYNEQF; d_call: TRBD2; j_call: TRBJ2-1; clone_size: -; v_call: TRBV9
cdr3_aa: ASSAYSMGTTYYEQY; d_call: TRBD2; j_call: TRBJ2-7; clone_size: -; v_call: TRBV6-1
cdr3_aa: ASSPDREPRN; d_call: TRBD1; j_call: TRBJ2-7; clone_size: -; v_call: TRBV6-5
cdr3_aa: ASVGVAGETQY; d_call: -; j_call: TRBJ2-5; clone_size: -; v_call: TRBV2
cdr3_aa: ASSAQGVRETQY; d_call: TRBD1; j_call: TRBJ2-5; clone_size: -; v_call: TRBV7-9
cdr3_aa: ASAGPQETQY; d_call: -; j_call: TRBJ2-5; clone_size: -; v_call: TRBV2
cdr3_aa: ASRMDRGPVGYGYT; d_call: TRBD1; j_call: TRBJ1-2; clone_size: -; v_call: TRBV14
cdr3_aa: SVSDGFTEAF; d_call: -; j_call: TRBJ1-1; clone_size: once; v_call: TRBV29-1